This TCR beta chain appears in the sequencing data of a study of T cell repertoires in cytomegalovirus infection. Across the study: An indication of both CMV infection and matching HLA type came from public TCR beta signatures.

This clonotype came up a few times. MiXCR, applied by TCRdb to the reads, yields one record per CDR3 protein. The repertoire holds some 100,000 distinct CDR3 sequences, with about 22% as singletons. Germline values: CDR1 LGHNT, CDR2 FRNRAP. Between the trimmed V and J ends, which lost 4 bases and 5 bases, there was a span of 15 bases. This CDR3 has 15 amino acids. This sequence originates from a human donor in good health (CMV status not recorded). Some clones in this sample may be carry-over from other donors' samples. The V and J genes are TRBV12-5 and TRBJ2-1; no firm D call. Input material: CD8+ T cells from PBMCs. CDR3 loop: CASGSSRDTDNEQFF. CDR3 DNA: TGTGCTAGTGGTTCGAGTAGAGACACAGACAATGAGCAGTTCTTC.